The clone carrying this T cell receptor (beta chain) was detected only a few times. These data belong to a study of T cell clonotyping in hematopoietic cell transplantation. Sequencing was performed with immunoSEQ multiplex PCR; in TCRdb, only in-frame clones are kept and a portion is missing. The table records thousands of clones, roughly 35% of them present only once. The length of the CDR3 is 12 residues. CDR1 and CDR2 from the germline V gene are MDHEN and SYDVKM. V was cut by 2 bases and J by 7 bases, with 6 bases left in between. The sequencing used peripheral blood mononuclear cells, collected 30 days after allogeneic stem cell transplant. This chain uses TRBV28 with TRBJ2-1; TRBD1 is a possible D gene (5 bases). This TCR derives from a female patient in her 60s who had an allogeneic stem cell transplant, so the T cells may come from the graft donor. Some clones in this sample may be carry-over from other donors' samples. CDR3 sequence (DNA): TGTGCCAGCAGTTTAGCAGGGAATGAGCAGTTCTTC. The encoded protein is CASSLAGNEQFF.